The rows below give T cell receptor beta chains drawn from one sample of a study of OX40 agonist ivuxolimab in advanced cancers. Sequencing was performed with immunoSEQ multiplex PCR; in TCRdb, only in-frame clones are kept and a portion is missing. The data contain under 90,000 clones, just under 95% of them singletons. Sequencing used CD4+ or CD8+ T cells sorted from blood, obtained in a trial of the OX40 agonist ivuxolimab. The origin of the receptors is an adult with an advanced solid tumor such as melanoma, head and neck, liver or kidney cancer. CDR3s include the opening cysteine and the closing phenylalanine or tryptophan. Each record gives: CDR3 DNA, CDR3 protein, D gene, clone size, V gene, J gene. The D gene is left open where the match is weak. Clone size is shown for a subset of rows, as once, few, many or a class of expanded clone.

DNA: TGTGCCAGCAGTTATTTAGCGGGGGGGCTCGAGCAGTACTTC
CDR3: CASSYLAGGLEQYF
D: TRBD2
size: NA
V: TRBV6-5
J: TRBJ2-7

DNA: TGTGCCAGCAGCTTGGATCCGGGCTATGGCTACACCTTC
CDR3: CASSLDPGYGYTF
D: NA
size: NA
V: TRBV5-6
J: TRBJ1-2

DNA: TGCAGCGTATCCCAGGGAGGGGCCTTGAACACCGGGGAGCTGTTTTTT
CDR3: CSVSQGGALNTGELFF
D: TRBD2
size: once
V: TRBV29-1
J: TRBJ2-2

DNA: TGCGCCAGCAGCCAAGATGTACAGACGGGCGGGGAGCTGTTTTTT
CDR3: CASSQDVQTGGELFF
D: NA
size: NA
V: TRBV4-3
J: TRBJ2-2

DNA: TGTGCCAGCAGCCCAAGGACAGGGGGCACAGATACGCAGTATTTT
CDR3: CASSPRTGGTDTQYF
D: TRBD1
size: NA
V: TRBV7-9
J: TRBJ2-3

DNA: TGTGCCAGTAGTATAGAGGCCCGGGGACAGCCCTATGGCTACACCTTC
CDR3: CASSIEARGQPYGYTF
D: TRBD1
size: NA
V: TRBV19
J: TRBJ1-2

DNA: TGCGCCAGCAGCCAAGGATCTTGGACAGGGGTTACTGAAGCTTTCTTT
CDR3: CASSQGSWTGVTEAFF
D: TRBD1
size: NA
V: TRBV4-3
J: TRBJ1-1

DNA: TGTGCCAGCAGCGATACGATAGCGGGAGTGTACTTC
CDR3: CASSDTIAGVYF
D: TRBD2
size: NA
V: TRBV7-8
J: TRBJ2-5

DNA: TGTGCCAGCTCAACCCGAGGGACAGGGGGCAATGAGCAGTTCTTC
CDR3: CASSTRGTGGNEQFF
D: TRBD1
size: NA
V: TRBV18
J: TRBJ2-1

DNA: TGCGCCAGCAGCGCCGGGACAGGGGCCGAGACCCAGTACTTC
CDR3: CASSAGTGAETQYF
D: TRBD1
size: NA
V: TRBV5-1
J: TRBJ2-5

DNA: TGCGCCAGCAGCCAAGACCAGGTACCTGGAAACACCATATATTTT
CDR3: CASSQDQVPGNTIYF
D: NA
size: NA
V: TRBV4-3
J: TRBJ1-3

DNA: TGTGCCAGCAGTAGTAGCACAGGGGCTAACACAGATACGCAGTATTTT
CDR3: CASSSSTGANTDTQYF
D: TRBD1
size: NA
V: TRBV27
J: TRBJ2-3

DNA: TGTGCCAGCAGCCAAGATGAGACTAGCGGGGTTCGGGAGACCCAGTACTTC
CDR3: CASSQDETSGVRETQYF
D: TRBD2
size: NA
V: TRBV4-2
J: TRBJ2-5

DNA: TGTGCCAGCAGCGTCGCTAGCGGGAGTTTGGGCACAGATACGCAGTATTTT
CDR3: CASSVASGSLGTDTQYF
D: TRBD2
size: NA
V: TRBV9
J: TRBJ2-3

DNA: TGTGCCATCAGGGGGGGGATAGAAGACGAGCAGTACTTC
CDR3: CAIRGGIEDEQYF
D: TRBD2
size: NA
V: TRBV10-3
J: TRBJ2-7

DNA: TGTGCCAGCAGCTTAGTTGCAGGGACGATCTACGAGCAGTACTTC
CDR3: CASSLVAGTIYEQYF
D: NA
size: NA
V: TRBV7-8
J: TRBJ2-7

DNA: TGTGCCAGTCCCTTGAATCAGCCCCAGCATTTT
CDR3: CASPLNQPQHF
D: NA
size: NA
V: TRBV7-2
J: TRBJ1-5

DNA: TGTGCCAGTAGTATCCCGGGAGAGCGAGAGACCCAGTACTTC
CDR3: CASSIPGERETQYF
D: NA
size: NA
V: TRBV19
J: TRBJ2-5

DNA: TGTGCCAGCAGTCCTTTAGCGGGGGAGTCCTACAATGAGCAGTTCTTC
CDR3: CASSPLAGESYNEQFF
D: TRBD2
size: NA
V: TRBV28
J: TRBJ2-1

DNA: TGCGCCAGCAGCCAAGAAGGGACTAGCGGGTACAATGAGCAGTTCTTC
CDR3: CASSQEGTSGYNEQFF
D: TRBD2
size: NA
V: TRBV4-3
J: TRBJ2-1

DNA: TGCGCCAGCAGCTTGGTAGCAGGGGGGTTGAACACTGAAGCTTTCTTT
CDR3: CASSLVAGGLNTEAFF
D: TRBD1
size: NA
V: TRBV5-1
J: TRBJ1-1

DNA: TGTGCCAGTAGTATAGTACTAGCGGGGGGATACAATGAGCAGTTCTTC
CDR3: CASSIVLAGGYNEQFF
D: TRBD2
size: NA
V: TRBV19
J: TRBJ2-1

DNA: TGTGCCAGTAGTACCGACAGGGGGCGAGAGCAGTACTTC
CDR3: CASSTDRGREQYF
D: TRBD1
size: NA
V: TRBV19
J: TRBJ2-7

DNA: TGTGCCAGCAGCCAAGTACCGACGGGGAATTCACCCCTCCACTTT
CDR3: CASSQVPTGNSPLHF
D: NA
size: NA
V: TRBV14
J: TRBJ1-6

DNA: TGTGCCATCAGACAGGGGAAGGTCACTGAAGCTTTCTTT
CDR3: CAIRQGKVTEAFF
D: TRBD1
size: NA
V: TRBV10-3
J: TRBJ1-1

DNA: TGTGCCAGCAGCTACTTATGGGATGTTTCCGGTCAACAAGAGACCCAGTACTTC
CDR3: CASSYLWDVSGQQETQYF
D: NA
size: once
V: TRBV11-2
J: TRBJ2-5

DNA: TGTGCCAGCAGCCCGTCGGTCCATAGCAATCAGCCCCAGCATTTT
CDR3: CASSPSVHSNQPQHF
D: NA
size: NA
V: TRBV5-5
J: TRBJ1-5